Sequencing of this TCR beta chain was carried out in a study of blood T cell repertoires in COVID-19. Using immunoSEQ multiplex PCR, the repertoire was profiled, and TCRdb retains in-frame clones only, with some absent. The sample has 120,000 to 150,000 clones; 84% are singletons. Sequencing was carried out using peripheral blood. The receptor was isolated from a human donor in a cohort sampled during active COVID-19.

CDR3 protein: CASSQMAGQETQYF. The CDR3 DNA reads TGTGCCAGCAGCCAAATGGCAGGACAAGAGACCCAGTACTTC. V is TRBV3-1 (or the pseudogene TRBV3-2) and J is TRBJ2-5; no reliable D call. The germline V and J ends were trimmed by 2 bases and 2 bases, with 9 bases remaining between them. The germline V gene has CDR1 LGHDT and CDR2 YNNKEL (reference sequence). CDR3 length: 14 residues.